This T cell receptor (beta chain) was observed in a study of blood T cell repertoires in COVID-19. Turning to the study itself: Samples taken during acute and convalescent COVID-19 were collected in the United States, Italy and Spain. PBMCs, B-cell-depleted T cells, or T cells provided the cDNA or gDNA that made up the material.

The study assigned cohorts using participant-reported clinical history. Methods used by the authors: By means of reference gene primer amplification, nucleated cell counts were estimated. Sequenced by immunoSEQ multiplex PCR; TCRdb stores in-frame clones only, minus some. That table supplies the V and J calls and clone size; D and trimming were determined from the DNA. The top ten clones hold roughly 3.2% of a sample with about 190,000 clones, approximately 84% of them seen once. Germline V gives CDR1 SGHNT, CDR2 YENEEA. This CDR3 has 18 residues. J gave up 1 base and V 4 bases, and 13 bases lay outside the gene matches.

The sequence derives from a woman in her twenties or thirties who had recovered from COVID-19. The chain has TRBV11-3 and TRBJ1-5; 7 bases are shared with TRBD1. Sequenced material: PBMCs or T cells enriched from blood (not recorded which). CDR3 amino acids: CASSSTGVAGSSNQPQHF. The DNA of the CDR3 is TGTGCCAGCAGCTCTACAGGGGTGGCCGGGTCAAGCAATCAGCCCCAGCATTTT.